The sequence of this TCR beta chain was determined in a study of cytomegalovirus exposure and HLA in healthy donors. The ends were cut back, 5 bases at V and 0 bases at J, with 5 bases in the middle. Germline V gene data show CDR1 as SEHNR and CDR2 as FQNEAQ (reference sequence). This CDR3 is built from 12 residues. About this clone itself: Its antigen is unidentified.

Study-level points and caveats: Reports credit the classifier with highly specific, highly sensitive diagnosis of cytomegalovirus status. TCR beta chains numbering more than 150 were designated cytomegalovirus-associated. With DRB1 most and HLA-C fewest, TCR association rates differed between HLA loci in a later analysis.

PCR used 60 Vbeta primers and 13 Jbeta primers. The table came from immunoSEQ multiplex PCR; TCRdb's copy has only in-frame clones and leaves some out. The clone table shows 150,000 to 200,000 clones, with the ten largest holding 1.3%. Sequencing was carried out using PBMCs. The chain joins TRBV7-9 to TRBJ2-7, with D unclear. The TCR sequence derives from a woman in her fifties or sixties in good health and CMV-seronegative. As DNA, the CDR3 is TGTGCCAGCAGCCGTAACTCCTACGAGCAGTACTTC. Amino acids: CASSRNSYEQYF.